This T cell receptor (beta chain) originates from a study of CD8+CD57+ T cells in acquired aplastic anemia. Looking at the study overall: CD4+ cells from healthy donors averaged approximately 11 million reads.

CDR1 is MNHEY and CDR2 is SVGAGI in the germline V gene. This CDR3 is built from 12 residues. Trimming pared 6 bases from V and 2 bases from J, leaving 8 bases between. Whole-study results and caveats: There were fewer than 35 CD8+ CDR3 sequences that occurred in both patients and controls.

Researchers used genomic DNA as the template to profile TCR beta VDJ and CDR3. Each CDR3 protein is one row after TCRdb ran MiXCR on the reads. The sample carries hundreds of thousands of distinct CDR3 sequences, around 72% recorded once. This clonotype was counted many times. Its target is not known. Material for sequencing was sorted CD4+, CD8+, or CD8+CD57+ T cells (not recorded which) from PBMCs. J is TRBJ2-7 and V is TRBV6-5; D is uncertain. This receptor was identified in a human donor in good health, serving as a control. The CDR3 nucleotides are TGTGCCAGCAGGGGAAGGGCCTACGAGCAGTACTTC. It is translated as CASRGRAYEQYF.